Following are 30 T cell receptor beta chains from one sample sequenced in a study of blood T cell repertoires in COVID-19. The repertoire was sequenced with immunoSEQ multiplex PCR; TCRdb's copy has only in-frame clones and lacks some. The sample records 390,000 or so clones, 75% to 90% being singletons. The sequencing sample was made of PBMCs or T cells enriched from blood (not recorded which). Receptors were obtained from a woman aged 50 to 60 who had recovered from COVID-19.

The V and J genes are TRBV5-1 and TRBJ1-1; tentatively, D is TRBD1 (5 bases). The CDR3 has 13 amino acids. Germline CDR1 reads SGHRS; CDR2 reads YFSETQ. V was trimmed by 3 bases and J by 1 base, leaving 7 bases between them. The CDR3: CASSYTGNTEAFF. CDR3 nucleotide sequence: TGCGCCAGCAGCTACACAGGGAACACTGAAGCTTTCTTT.

J is TRBJ1-4 and V is TRBV30; D is unclear. Trimming took off 1 base at V and 3 bases at J, with 12 bases between the two ends. The length of the CDR3 is 15 residues. CDR1 is GTSNPN, CDR2 SVGIG, per germline (reference sequence). The CDR3 DNA sequence: TGTGCCTGGAGTGCCCTTGGGAGATCTAATGAAAAACTGTTTTTT. Its protein is CAWSALGRSNEKLFF.

V usage is TRBV3-1 (or the pseudogene TRBV3-2) and J usage is TRBJ2-4, with TRBD2 matching 9 bases. Germline loops: CDR1 LGHDT, CDR2 YNNKEL (reference sequence). Losses at the gene ends were 4 bases for V and 0 bases for J; bases not matched to a gene: 1. The CDR3 totals 15 residues. Here the CDR3 reads CASSPSGVAKNIQYF. The CDR3 DNA reads as TGTGCCAGCAGCCCTAGCGGGGTAGCCAAAAACATTCAGTACTTC.

V is TRBV10-2 and J is TRBJ1-5, with D perhaps matching TRBD1 (6 bases). CDR1 and CDR2 from the germline V gene are WSHSY and SAAADI. V lost 6 bases to trimming and J lost 8 bases, with 11 bases between them. CDR3 length: 12 amino acids. The CDR3 sequence: CASSPQGEPQHF. The CDR3 DNA reads TGCGCCAGCAGCCCACAGGGTGAGCCCCAGCATTTT.

This clone was seen a handful of times. The rearrangement uses TRBV30 and TRBJ1-2; TRBD1 matches 7 bases. Germline V lookup: CDR1 GTSNPN, CDR2 SVGIG (reference sequence). The V gene end was trimmed by 1 base and the J gene end by 4 bases; junction bases not matched to a gene: 3. There are 13 residues in the CDR3. The CDR3 is CAWSDRGGYGYTF. CDR3 DNA: TGTGCCTGGAGTGACAGGGGAGGCTATGGCTACACCTTC.

In its sample, this clone was seen a few times. The chain couples TRBV9 to TRBJ2-1, with TRBD2 as a possible D gene (6 bases). V was shortened by 0 bases and J by 6 bases, with 16 bases between the two germline ends. Germline CDR1 is SGDLS and CDR2 is YYNGEE. The CDR3 runs 16 residues. The CDR3 DNA follows: TGTGCCAGCAGCGTAGGGGGGGAGGCCCTCCTCAATGAGCAGTTCTTC. Amino acid sequence: CASSVGGEALLNEQFF.

The CDR3 reads CASSDTGGAFTGELFF. Written as DNA, the CDR3 is TGTGCCAGCAGTGATACGGGGGGAGCATTCACCGGGGAGCTGTTTTTT. The chain combines TRBV2 with TRBJ2-2; 7 bases align to TRBD2. Losses at the gene ends were 3 bases for V and 4 bases for J; bases not matched to a gene: 8. The germline gives CDR1 SNHLY, CDR2 FYNNEI. The CDR3 extends over 16 amino acids.

The chain is built from TRBV7-2 and TRBJ1-1; 8 bases line up with TRBD1. CDR1 is SGHTA and CDR2 is FQGNSA in the germline V gene. The V gene end was trimmed by 7 bases and the J gene end by 6 bases; junction bases not matched to a gene: 16. The CDR3 spans 16 residues. CDR3 nucleotides: TGTGCCAGCACCAAAGCGCCTGCAGGGGGCTTCCCTGAAGCTTTCTTT. As protein: CASTKAPAGGFPEAFF.

V usage is TRBV27 and J usage is TRBJ2-2; the match to TRBD2 covers 7 bases. Germline values: CDR1 MNHEY, CDR2 SMNVEV (reference sequence). With 5 bases clipped from V and 6 bases from J, the junction kept 9 bases outside the gene matches. The CDR3 length is 15 residues. In DNA form, the CDR3 reads TGTGCCAGCAGTCAGCCAGGGAGGGAAGCCGGGGAGCTGTTTTTT. Its protein is CASSQPGREAGELFF.

The chain uses TRBV5-4 and TRBJ1-6; 7 bases align to TRBD1. Looked up from germline, CDR1 is SGHNT and CDR2 is YYREEE (reference sequence). This CDR3 is built from 18 residues. V shed 1 base, J shed 5 bases, and the junction held 12 bases outside the gene matches. This chain's CDR3 is CASSLNPGQIFDNSPLHF. The CDR3 nucleotides read TGTGCCAGCAGCTTGAATCCGGGACAGATCTTTGATAATTCACCCCTCCACTTT. Based on the CDR3 plus reference TRBV5-4 and TRBJ1-6, the full variable domain is ETGVTQSPTHLIKTRGQQVTLRCSSQSGHNTVSWYQQALGQGPQFIFQYYREEENGRGNFPPRFSGLQFPNYSSELNVNALELDDSALYLCASSLNPGQIFDNSPLHFGNGTRLTVT.

The gene calls are TRBV11-2 and TRBJ2-5, with D perhaps TRBD1 (6 bases). Trimming shortened V by 2 bases and J by 5 bases, and 12 bases separated the two germline ends. Germline V lookup: CDR1 SGHAT, CDR2 FQNNGV. The CDR3 is 14 residues long. CDR3 loop: CASSLTLRGETQYF. CDR3 nucleotides: TGTGCCAGCAGCTTAACCCTAAGGGGGGAGACCCAGTACTTC.

The chain carries TRBV5-8 and TRBJ2-7; 9 positions agree with TRBD1. The CDR3 covers 14 residues. Germline V lookup: CDR1 SGHTS, CDR2 YDEGEE. J gave up 9 bases and V 3 bases, and 10 bases lay outside the gene matches. CDR3 in DNA: TGTGCCAGCAGCTCCGGGACAGGGTGGTTCTCGCAGTACTTC. This encodes CASSSGTGWFSQYF.

The sample holds one count of this clone. The genes are TRBV29-1 and TRBJ1-3, with D possibly TRBD1 on 5 matching bases. The CDR3 sequence is 13 residues long. Germline CDR1 reads SQVTM; CDR2 reads ANQGSEA. The V and J ends lost 3 bases and 2 bases respectively, with 8 bases between them. In DNA, the CDR3 is TGCAGCGTTGAGATGGGGCCTGGAAACACCATATATTTT. Amino acids: CSVEMGPGNTIYF. The full variable domain, in which reference TRBV29-1 and TRBJ1-3 provide the parts outside the CDR3, is SAVISQKPSRDICQRGTSLTIQCQVDSQVTMMFWYRQQPGQSLTLIATANQGSEATYESGFVIDKFPISRPNLTFSTLTVSNMSPEDSSIYLCSVEMGPGNTIYFGEGSWLTVV.

The V and J genes are TRBV6-6 and TRBJ2-5; D unresolved. Germline CDR1 reads MNHNY; CDR2 reads SVGAGI (reference sequence). This CDR3 has 14 residues. Between the trimmed V and J ends, which lost 4 bases and 1 base, there was a span of 10 bases. The chain's CDR3 is CASSFSTIQETQYF. The CDR3 coding sequence is TGTGCCAGCAGTTTTTCGACAATCCAAGAGACCCAGTACTTC.

The chain combines TRBV30 with TRBJ2-2, with 9 bases that match TRBD1. CDR3 size: 15 residues. The germline V gene has CDR1 GTSNPN and CDR2 SVGIG (reference sequence). With 8 bases clipped from V and 6 bases from J, the junction kept 13 bases outside the gene matches. For the CDR3, the DNA is TGTGCCGGGGACAGGGCTCTGCTGGGGTCCGGGGAGCTGTTTTTT. It yields the protein CAGDRALLGSGELFF.

The CDR3 sequence: CASSPNREPHQPQHF. For the CDR3, the DNA is TGTGCCAGCAGTCCGAACAGGGAACCTCATCAGCCCCAGCATTTT. The J gene is TRBJ1-5, the V gene TRBV27; TRBD1 is a possible D gene (6 bases). V was clipped by 5 bases and J by 5 bases, with 16 bases between them. CDR3 length equals 15 residues. Germline-derived CDR1 and CDR2 are MNHEY and SMNVEV (reference sequence).

This sequence joins TRBV6-2 or TRBV6-3 and TRBJ1-2, with D possibly matching TRBD1 (6 bases). V lost 2 bases to trimming and J lost 5 bases, with 12 bases between them. The CDR3 runs 14 residues. Germline CDR1 is MNHEY and CDR2 is SVGEGT. The CDR3 loop is CASSYPDRNYGYTF. Here the CDR3 DNA reads TGTGCCAGCAGTTACCCCGACAGGAATTATGGCTACACCTTC.

J is TRBJ1-1 and V is TRBV11-3; D ambiguous. The V gene lost 1 base and the J gene lost 8 bases, with 11 bases spanning the gap. The CDR3 sequence is 13 residues long. Germline lookup yields CDR1 SGHNT and CDR2 YENEEA. CDR3 protein: CASSLVHALEAFF. As DNA, the CDR3 is TGTGCCAGCAGCTTAGTTCACGCACTCGAAGCTTTCTTT.

This clone was counted a single time. The chain has TRBV30 and TRBJ1-5; the match to TRBD1 covers 10 bases. The ends lost 5 bases at V and 3 bases at J; junction bases unmatched: 10. The germline V gene encodes CDR1 GTSNPN and CDR2 SVGIG (reference sequence). The CDR3 consists of 16 residues. The CDR3 loop reads CAWLTPGQGPNQPQHF. DNA of the CDR3: TGTGCCTGGTTGACCCCGGGACAGGGGCCCAATCAGCCCCAGCATTTT. Combining the CDR3 with reference TRBV30 and TRBJ1-5 gives the whole variable domain SQTIHQWPATLVQPVGSPLSLECTVEGTSNPNLYWYRQAAGRGLQLLFYSVGIGQISSEVPQNLSASRPQDRQFILSSKKLLLSDSGFYLCAWLTPGQGPNQPQHFGDGTRLSIL.

This chain links TRBV19 with TRBJ1-2; D is uncertain. Germline V gene sequence: CDR1 LNHDA, CDR2 SQIVND (reference sequence). V was shortened by 5 bases and J by 4 bases, with 14 bases between the two germline ends. This CDR3 is 14 amino acids long. CDR3 in DNA: TGTGCCAGTAGTCCCGGACTGAGTTCCTATGGCTACACCTTC. This gives the protein CASSPGLSSYGYTF.

The table lists this clone with a few counts. The V call is TRBV3-1 (or the pseudogene TRBV3-2), the J call TRBJ1-3, with 10 bases identical to TRBD1. Germline CDR1 reads LGHDT; CDR2 reads YNNKEL (reference sequence). The V gene end was trimmed by 2 bases and the J gene end by 0 bases; junction bases not matched to a gene: 4. This CDR3 region has 17 residues. This chain's CDR3 is CASSQFGQGDSGNTIYF. The CDR3 nucleotides read TGTGCCAGCAGCCAATTTGGACAGGGGGACTCTGGAAACACCATATATTTT.

The chain is built from TRBV6-1 and TRBJ1-5, with D maybe TRBD1 (5 bases). CDR3 length equals 14 residues. Looked up from germline, CDR1 is MNHNS and CDR2 is SASEGT. V was clipped by 0 bases and J by 6 bases, with 9 bases between them. The CDR3 DNA reads TGTGCCAGCAGTGAAGCTGGGGCGCGTCAGCCCCAGCATTTT. The encoded protein is CASSEAGARQPQHF.

The V gene is TRBV6-2 or TRBV6-3, the J gene TRBJ2-3; the match to TRBD1 covers 10 bases. The CDR3 contains 16 residues. From germline, CDR1 is MNHEY and CDR2 SVGEGT. With 6 bases clipped from V and 0 bases from J, the junction kept 6 bases outside the gene matches. CDR3 residues: CASSSRDRGSTDTQYF. The CDR3 DNA follows: TGTGCCAGCAGCTCCCGGGACAGGGGCAGCACAGATACGCAGTATTTT.

V usage is TRBV7-9 and J usage is TRBJ1-2, with 7 bases aligning to TRBD1. The CDR3 consists of 15 residues. The germline V gene encodes CDR1 SEHNR and CDR2 FQNEAQ (reference sequence). After removal of 4 bases from V and 1 base from J, the junction contained 6 bases not matched to a gene. CDR3: CASSSGQPYNYGYTF. The CDR3 bases are TGTGCCAGCAGCTCGGGACAGCCTTATAACTATGGCTACACCTTC. Full variable domain (outside the CDR3, taken from reference TRBV7-9 and TRBJ1-2): DTGVSQNPRHKITKRGQNVTFRCDPISEHNRLYWYRQTLGQGPEFLTYFQNEAQLEKSRLLSDRFSAERPKGSFSTLEIQRTEQGDSAMYLCASSSGQPYNYGYTFGSGTRLTVV.

Regarding this clone: Additional DNA sequences in this sample encode the identical CDR3. This chain links TRBV10-3 with TRBJ2-2; 8 bases map to TRBD1. CDR1 is ENHRY and CDR2 is SYGVKD in the germline V gene. J was trimmed by 4 bases and V by 6 bases; bases with no gene match: 16. The CDR3 length is 18 residues. The CDR3 loop reads CAISPRGRGQGSTGELFF. The CDR3 DNA reads as TGTGCCATCAGCCCCAGAGGGCGAGGACAGGGTAGCACCGGGGAGCTGTTTTTT.

In this sample, this clone turned up a few times. J is TRBJ2-7 and V is TRBV5-6; D gene ambiguous. The germline V gene has CDR1 SGHDT and CDR2 YYEEEE. With 1 base removed from V and 5 bases from J, the gap between germline ends came to 13 bases. The CDR3 sequence is 14 residues long. Here the CDR3 reads CASSLLHQEHEQYF. The CDR3 bases are TGTGCCAGCAGCTTGTTACACCAGGAACACGAGCAGTACTTC. Full variable domain (outside the CDR3, taken from reference TRBV5-6 and TRBJ2-7): DAGVTQSPTHLIKTRGQQVTLRCSPKSGHDTVSWYQQALGQGPQFIFQYYEEEERQRGNFPDRFSGHQFPNYSSELNVNALLLGDSALYLCASSLLHQEHEQYFGPGTRLTVT.

The CDR3 DNA is TGTGCCAGCAGCTTAGGGGGGCTAACCGGGGAGCTGTTTTTT. This codes for CASSLGGLTGELFF. V is TRBV7-9 and J is TRBJ2-2; D may be TRBD1 (6 bases). The germline CDR1 and CDR2 sequences are SEHNR and FQNEAQ (reference sequence). V was shortened by 1 base and J by 5 bases, with 8 bases between the two germline ends. The CDR3 loop spans 14 amino acids.

The CDR3 coding sequence is TGTGCCAGCAGCTCCGTCCCGGGACAGGCTTTAAACTACGAGCAGTACTTC. Its protein product is CASSSVPGQALNYEQYF. V and J are TRBV7-9 and TRBJ2-7, with 8 positions matching TRBD1. This CDR3 contains 17 residues. Trimming removed 4 bases from V and 3 bases from J; junction bases left unmatched: 14. Germline CDR1 is SEHNR and CDR2 is FQNEAQ (reference sequence).

The CDR3 region has the DNA TGCGCCAGTTCTAGACAGGGAAGCTCCTACAATGAGCAGTTCTTC. Translating it yields CASSRQGSSYNEQFF. The chain employs TRBV10-1 and TRBJ2-1; 7 bases are shared with TRBD1. The CDR3 runs 15 residues. Germline CDR1 WNHNN, CDR2 SYGVQD (reference sequence). The V segment lost 9 bases and the J segment 0 bases; nucleotides outside the gene matches: 8.

The rearrangement uses TRBV4-1 and TRBJ1-2; D is possibly TRBD1 (5 bases). The V and J ends lost 2 bases and 2 bases respectively, with 9 bases between them. In germline, CDR1 is MGHRA, CDR2 YSYEKL. The CDR3 loop spans 14 amino acids. CDR3 region: CASSQPRQNYGYTF. CDR3 coding DNA: TGCGCCAGCAGCCAACCAAGACAGAACTATGGCTACACCTTC.